The 14 T cell receptor beta chains presented below share a single source sample, sequenced in a study of PD-1 blockade in classical Hodgkin lymphoma. The repertoire was sequenced with immunoSEQ multiplex PCR; TCRdb's copy has only in-frame clones and lacks some. The table has 30,000 or so clones, around 90% seen once. Every one of the patients relapsed after autologous stem cell transplantation (brentuximab vedotin exposure was variable). Researchers used magnetic negative selection to pull out pure CD4+ T cells from thawed PBMCs. The source was CD4+ T cells from blood, collected at baseline. The receptors shown here come from a human donor with classical Hodgkin lymphoma.

This clone was counted between two and nine times. The chain uses TRBV18 and TRBJ1-1; D unclear. Deletions cut 4 bases from V and 0 bases from J, with 6 bases between. This CDR3 is built from 13 residues. Germline assignment: CDR1 KGHSH and CDR2 LQKENI. CDR3 DNA: TGTGCCAGCTCACTAACGATGAACACTGAAGCTTTCTTT. Its translation is CASSLTMNTEAFF.

This sequence joins TRBV6-1 and TRBJ1-1; TRBD1 agrees at 7 bases. Per germline, CDR1 MNHNS and CDR2 SASEGT. CDR3 length: 12 amino acids. V dropped 6 bases and J dropped 9; count of bases not matched to a gene: 7. The DNA for the CDR3 is TGTGCCAGCAGGTACCGAGGGGGCCAAGCTTTCTTT. It translates to CASRYRGGQAFF.

The V call is TRBV6-6, the J call TRBJ1-2; TRBD1 matches at 8 bases. This CDR3 contains 14 residues. Per the germline V gene, CDR1 is MNHNY and CDR2 is SVGAGI (reference sequence). With 4 bases clipped from V and 4 bases from J, the junction kept 5 bases outside the gene matches. CDR3 protein: CASSSQGEGYGYTF. The CDR3 nucleotides are TGTGCCAGCAGTTCACAGGGGGAGGGCTATGGCTACACCTTC.

The chain recombines TRBV25-1 with TRBJ1-2; D possibly corresponds to TRBD1 (6 bases). In germline, CDR1 is MGHDK, CDR2 SYGVNS. The CDR3 length is 15 residues. V was pared by 0 bases and J by 1 base, with 9 bases between. The CDR3 DNA sequence: TGTGCCAGCAGTGAATACGGACAGCTTAACTATGGCTACACCTTC. The encoded protein is CASSEYGQLNYGYTF.

This clone has only a few counts. J is TRBJ1-3 and V is TRBV28; 8 nucleotides match TRBD1. Per the germline V gene, CDR1 is MDHEN and CDR2 is SYDVKM. V dropped 4 bases and J dropped 2; count of bases not matched to a gene: 4. The length of the CDR3 is 15 residues. The CDR3 DNA reads TGTGCCAGCAGTTCTTGGACAGGGACTGGAAACACCATATATTTT. It translates to CASSSWTGTGNTIYF.

This chain links TRBV19 with TRBJ2-7; TRBD1 matches at 9 bases. The CDR3 loop spans 13 amino acids. V dropped 5 bases and J dropped 4; count of bases not matched to a gene: 3. Germline loops: CDR1 LNHDA, CDR2 SQIVND (reference sequence). The CDR3 sequence: CASSPDRGYEQYF. For the CDR3, the DNA is TGTGCCAGTAGTCCGGACAGGGGTTACGAGCAGTACTTC.

The rearrangement uses TRBV19 and TRBJ2-2, with D perhaps matching TRBD1 or TRBD2 (5 bases each). CDR1 LNHDA and CDR2 SQIVND come from the germline V gene (reference sequence). The length of the CDR3 is 14 residues. Trimming left V 6 bases short and J 1 base short, with 9 bases between. The CDR3 nucleotides read TGTGCCAGTAGCCGGGGCTGGAACACCGGGGAGCTGTTTTTT. Its protein is CASSRGWNTGELFF.

This clone appeared a single time. The chain couples TRBV30 to TRBJ2-7, with TRBD1 matching over 7 bases. The germline V gene encodes CDR1 GTSNPN and CDR2 SVGIG (reference sequence). The CDR3 spans 13 residues. The V segment lost 3 bases and the J segment 2 bases; nucleotides outside the gene matches: 4. The CDR3 DNA is TGTGCCTGGAGACAGGGGCTAGCCTACGAGCAGTACTTC. It translates to CAWRQGLAYEQYF.

V usage is TRBV27 and J usage is TRBJ1-5, with D hard to call. V was cut by 5 bases and J by 0 bases, with 11 bases left in between. CDR1 and CDR2 from the germline V gene are MNHEY and SMNVEV (reference sequence). This CDR3 comprises 15 residues. For the CDR3, the DNA is TGTGCCAGCAGTCACGGACGGTATAGCAATCAGCCCCAGCATTTT. This sequence encodes CASSHGRYSNQPQHF.

The sample holds one count of this clone. The chain combines TRBV27 with TRBJ1-1; tentatively, D is TRBD1 (6 bases). Germline V gene sequence: CDR1 MNHEY, CDR2 SMNVEV (reference sequence). With 5 bases removed from V and 5 bases from J, the gap between germline ends came to 21 bases. This CDR3 has 16 residues. The CDR3 DNA reads as TGTGCCAGCAGTCCCACCCCCCGGGGGCGCGGTACTGAAGCTTTCTTT. This codes for CASSPTPRGRGTEAFF.

The CDR3 DNA follows: TGTGCCAGCAGCCCACCAGGGGCCCTCAACTACGAGCAGTACTTC. It codes for CASSPPGALNYEQYF. This chain links TRBV5-4 with TRBJ2-7; D perhaps matches TRBD1 (6 bases). Per the germline V gene, CDR1 is SGHNT and CDR2 is YYREEE (reference sequence). CDR3 size: 15 residues. With 4 bases removed from V and 3 bases from J, the gap between germline ends came to 17 bases.

V gene TRBV6-1 combines with J gene TRBJ1-3; D unresolved. The CDR3 extends over 14 amino acids. Deletions cut 6 bases from V and 0 bases from J, with 9 bases between. CDR1 MNHNS and CDR2 SASEGT come from the germline V gene. The CDR3 sequence: CASSQNLSGNTIYF. The CDR3 DNA follows: TGTGCCAGCAGCCAGAATCTCTCTGGAAACACCATATATTTT.

The chain is built from TRBV11-3 and TRBJ2-2; tentatively, D is TRBD1 (7 bases). The CDR3 has 16 amino acids. Germline V gene lookup returns CDR1 SGHNT and CDR2 YENEEA. V was shortened by 2 bases and J by 3 bases, with 13 bases between the two germline ends. Written as DNA, the CDR3 is TGTGCCAGCAGCTTATGGAGGGGGCCGGACACCGGGGAGCTGTTTTTT. Translated, it gives CASSLWRGPDTGELFF.

This sequence joins TRBV7-9 and TRBJ2-7, with D hard to call. CDR1 and CDR2 (germline): SEHNR, FQNEAQ (reference sequence). The CDR3 spans 16 residues. Between the trimmed V and J ends, which lost 5 bases and 3 bases, there was a span of 20 bases. The CDR3 nucleotides are TGTGCCAGCAGCCCAATCCCCGGGCCGACCTACTACGAGCAGTACTTC. It codes for CASSPIPGPTYYEQYF.